The clone carrying this T cell receptor (beta chain) was counted between two and nine times. This record belongs to a study of T-cell reconstitution after alpha-beta-depleted transplantation in children. A library of TCRbeta sequences, prepared with unique molecular identifiers, was generated. TCRdb used MiXCR to reprocess the PCR reads, holding one entry per CDR3 protein. The data hold about 600,000 distinct CDR3 sequences, with under 30% observed a single time. Sequenced here: PBMCs, mostly from graft donor cells, sampled 360 days after TCRalphabeta/CD19-depleted stem cell transplant. The receptor's source is a boy less than two years old who had a stem cell transplant for acute myeloid leukemia, so the T cells may come from the graft donor.

The CDR3 DNA follows: TGTGCCATGCAATGGGGCGGATCACCGACAGATACGCAGTATTTT. Translating it yields CAMQWGGSPTDTQYF. This rearrangement joins TRBV5-6 to TRBJ2-3; maybe TRBD1 (5 bases). Per the germline V gene, CDR1 is SGHDT and CDR2 is YYEEEE. V shed 9 bases and J shed 3 bases, with 20 bases lying between them. CDR3 length: 15 residues. The entire variable domain, with the rest obtained from reference TRBV5-6 and TRBJ2-3, is as follows: DAGVTQSPTHLIKTRGQQVTLRCSPKSGHDTVSWYQQALGQGPQFIFQYYEEEERQRGNFPDRFSGHQFPNYSSELNVNALLLGDSALYLCAMQWGGSPTDTQYFGPGTRLTVL.